A single sample is the source of the 2 T cell receptor beta chains below, sequenced in a study of beta chain features in type 1 diabetes. Expressed TCRB transcripts were sequenced because the entire RNA isolate underwent reverse transcription. The repertoire was sequenced with immunoSEQ multiplex PCR; TCRdb's copy has only in-frame clones and lacks some. Among fewer than 550,000 clones, over 9.5% were seen once, and the ten largest hold about 0.045%. Specimen: naive CD4+ T cells from blood. The receptor set was obtained from a woman under 30 in good health.

This clone was seen a handful of times. The chain uses TRBV9 and TRBJ2-3, with TRBD1 identical over 7 bases. CDR1 is SGDLS and CDR2 is YYNGEE in the germline V gene. This CDR3 has 17 residues. The V segment lost 0 bases and the J segment 0 bases; nucleotides outside the gene matches: 7. The CDR3: CASSVGRTGASTDTQYF. The CDR3 DNA sequence: TGTGCCAGCAGCGTAGGTCGGACAGGAGCTAGCACAGATACGCAGTATTTT.

The rearrangement uses TRBV9 and TRBJ1-1; D may be TRBD1 (6 bases). CDR3 length: 14 residues. The V end lost 5 bases, the J end lost 1 base, and 12 bases lay between the germline ends. CDR1 and CDR2 (germline): SGDLS, YYNGEE. The DNA for the CDR3 is TGTGCCAGCAGTAGCACAGGGTCGAACACTGAAGCTTTCTTT. This gives the protein CASSSTGSNTEAFF.